The 2 T cell receptor beta chains given below trace back to one sample, sequenced in a study of technical replicates of blood from a few donors. Sequenced by immunoSEQ multiplex PCR; TCRdb stores in-frame clones only, minus some. This sample yields tens of thousands of clones, of which about 89% are seen a single time; approximately 0.27% belongs to the top ten. Source material: T cells isolated from PBMCs. The receptors come from a human donor in good health.

The chain links TRBV27 to TRBJ2-7; the D is unclear. CDR1 and CDR2 from the germline V gene are MNHEY and SMNVEV (reference sequence). The CDR3 spans 15 residues. Trimming stripped 0 bases from V and 2 bases from J, with 11 bases between. The CDR3 protein is CASSLSAFRTYEQYF. CDR3 bases: TGTGCCAGCAGTTTATCCGCCTTCAGAACCTACGAGCAGTACTTC.

V is TRBV28 and J is TRBJ1-5; D possibly corresponds to TRBD1 (6 bases). CDR1 and CDR2 (germline): MDHEN, SYDVKM. This CDR3 region has 14 residues. Between the trimmed V and J ends, which lost 5 bases and 4 bases, there was a span of 12 bases. CDR3 region: CASSPTGINQPQHF. The DNA of the CDR3 is TGTGCCAGCAGTCCGACAGGCATAAATCAGCCCCAGCATTTT.